This T cell receptor (beta chain) originates from a study of T cells in women clearing cervical HPV infection. At the level of the study: Case blood drawn at lesion detection; control blood after infection cleared.

Some clones are missing from TCRdb's copy, which holds only in-frame ones; the method was immunoSEQ multiplex PCR. The sample features tens of thousands of clones, with approximately 8.4% in its top ten. For this clone: Coverage ceases 3 residues before the CDR3 finishes, and the germline J gene fills in the end.

With 2 bases removed from V and 6 bases from J, the gap between germline ends came to 10 bases. CDR3 size: 12 residues. Germline V gene data show CDR1 as DFQATT and CDR2 as SNEGSKA (reference sequence). The receptor comes from a woman between 18 and 69 years old with a cervical HPV16 infection that either progressed to CIN3+ or cleared (not recorded which). The chain uses TRBV20-1 and TRBJ2-5, with D perhaps TRBD1 (6 bases). Source material: blood buffy coat. The CDR3 bases that were read are TGCAGTGCTAGAAACAGGGACCAGACC. The encoded protein is CSARNRDQT. The whole CDR3 sequence is CSARNRDQTQYF.